Described below is a single T cell receptor (beta chain) sequence and its context. These data are taken from a study of CD8 T cells in Susac syndrome. Reverse transcription of about 0.5 to 1 ug RNA used random hexamers. Coverage of TCR beta CDR3 amplification by immunoSEQ multiplex PCR extended to 54 Vbeta and 13 Jbeta. TCRdb passed the immunoSEQ multiplex PCR reads through MiXCR, listing each CDR3 protein once. The sample records about 180,000 distinct CDR3 sequences, about 94% being singletons. Sample: CD4+ T cells from PBMCs. The sequence derives from a human donor with Susac syndrome.

CDR3 coding DNA: TGTGCCAGCACGCTTCCAGGTTTACAAGAGACCCAGTACTTC. Translated, it gives CASTLPGLQETQYF. This sequence joins TRBV28 and TRBJ2-5; D unresolved. Germline V gene sequence: CDR1 MDHEN, CDR2 SYDVKM. Between the trimmed V and J ends, which lost 7 bases and 2 bases, there was a span of 14 bases. This CDR3 has 14 amino acids.